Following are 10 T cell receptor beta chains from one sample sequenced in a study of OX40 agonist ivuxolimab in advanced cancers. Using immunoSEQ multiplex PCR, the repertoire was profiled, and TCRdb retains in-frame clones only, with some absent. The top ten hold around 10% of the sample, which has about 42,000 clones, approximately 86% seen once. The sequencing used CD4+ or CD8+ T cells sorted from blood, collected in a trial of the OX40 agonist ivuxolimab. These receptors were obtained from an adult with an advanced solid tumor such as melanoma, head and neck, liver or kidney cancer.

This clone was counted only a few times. CDR3 sequence (DNA): TGTGCCAGCAGCTTGGCGGCGGGAGTCAGCGATGAGCAGTTCTTC. Protein product: CASSLAAGVSDEQFF. The V gene is TRBV5-8, the J gene TRBJ2-1, with 7 bases identical to TRBD2. The CDR3 consists of 15 residues. Germline V CDR1 and CDR2: SGHTS, YDEGEE. V lost 0 bases to trimming and J lost 8 bases; unmatched junction nucleotides: 8.

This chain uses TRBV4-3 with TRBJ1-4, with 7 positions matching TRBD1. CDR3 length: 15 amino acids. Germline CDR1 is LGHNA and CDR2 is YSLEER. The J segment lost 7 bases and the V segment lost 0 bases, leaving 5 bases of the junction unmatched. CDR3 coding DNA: TGCGCCAGCAGCCAAGACGGCCGGGACAGTGAAAAACTGTTTTTT. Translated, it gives CASSQDGRDSEKLFF.

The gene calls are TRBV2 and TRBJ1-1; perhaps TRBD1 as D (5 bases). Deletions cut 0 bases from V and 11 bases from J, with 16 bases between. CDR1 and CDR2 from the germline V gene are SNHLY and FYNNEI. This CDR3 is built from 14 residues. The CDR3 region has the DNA TGTGCCAGCAGTGAAGCTTGGGACGGAGGTGGGGCTTTCTTT. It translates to CASSEAWDGGGAFF.

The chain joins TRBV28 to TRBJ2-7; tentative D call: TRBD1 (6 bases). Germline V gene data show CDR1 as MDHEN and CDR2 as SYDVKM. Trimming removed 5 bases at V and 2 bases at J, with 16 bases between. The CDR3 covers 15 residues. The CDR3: CASSRGHRAPYEQYF. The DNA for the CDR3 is TGTGCCAGCAGTCGGGGACACCGAGCCCCCTACGAGCAGTACTTC.

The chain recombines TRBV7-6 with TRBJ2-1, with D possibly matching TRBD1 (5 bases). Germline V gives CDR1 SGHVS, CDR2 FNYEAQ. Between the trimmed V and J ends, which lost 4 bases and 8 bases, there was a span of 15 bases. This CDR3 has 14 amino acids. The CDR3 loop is CASSSRSVGDEQFF. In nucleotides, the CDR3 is TGTGCCAGCAGCTCGAGGAGCGTAGGGGATGAGCAGTTCTTC.

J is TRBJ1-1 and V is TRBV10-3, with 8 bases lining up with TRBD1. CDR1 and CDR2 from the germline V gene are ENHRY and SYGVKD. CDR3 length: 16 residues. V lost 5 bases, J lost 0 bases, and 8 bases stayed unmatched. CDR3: CAISPGGRGLNTEAFF. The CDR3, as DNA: TGTGCCATCAGTCCAGGGGGCCGTGGTCTGAACACTGAAGCTTTCTTT.

CDR3 bases: TGTGCCAGCAGCACACTTATAGCGGGAGAAGCGAATGAGCAGTTCTTC. This sequence encodes CASSTLIAGEANEQFF. V usage is TRBV7-2 and J usage is TRBJ2-1; 9 bases align to TRBD2. V dropped 5 bases and J dropped 7; count of bases not matched to a gene: 12. CDR1 is SGHTA and CDR2 is FQGNSA in the germline V gene. CDR3 length equals 16 residues.

As DNA, the CDR3 is TGTGCCAGCAGCGTAAGTTCTTCGGGGGCCGGAAACACCATATATTTT. Amino acid sequence: CASSVSSSGAGNTIYF. This chain links TRBV9 with TRBJ1-3; a possible D gene is TRBD1 (6 bases). The V end was cut by 1 base, the J end by 4 bases, with 15 bases between. Germline values: CDR1 SGDLS, CDR2 YYNGEE. This CDR3 region has 16 residues. The complete variable domain, with remaining parts taken from reference TRBV9 and TRBJ1-3, reads DSGVTQTPKHLITATGQRVTLRCSPRSGDLSVYWYQQSLDQGLQFLIQYYNGEERAKGNILERFSAQQFPDLHSELNLSSLELGDSALYFCASSVSSSGAGNTIYFGEGSWLTVV.

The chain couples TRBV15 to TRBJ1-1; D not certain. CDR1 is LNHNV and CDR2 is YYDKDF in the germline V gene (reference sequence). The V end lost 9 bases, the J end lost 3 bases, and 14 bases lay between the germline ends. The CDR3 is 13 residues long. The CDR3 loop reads CATQRDGDTEAFF. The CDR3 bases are TGTGCCACGCAGAGGGATGGGGACACTGAAGCTTTCTTT.

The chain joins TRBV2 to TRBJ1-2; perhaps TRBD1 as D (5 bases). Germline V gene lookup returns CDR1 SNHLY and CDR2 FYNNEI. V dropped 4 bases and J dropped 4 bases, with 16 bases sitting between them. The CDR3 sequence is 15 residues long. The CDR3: CASSAEITGFYGYTF. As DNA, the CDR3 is TGTGCCAGCAGTGCCGAAATAACAGGATTCTATGGCTACACCTTC.